This is a list of T cell receptor beta chains from one sample in a study of blood T cell repertoires in COVID-19. Clones were sequenced by immunoSEQ multiplex PCR, and TCRdb holds only the in-frame ones, with some missing. The data show 350,000 to 500,000 clones, with about 88% seen just once and approximately 1.5% held by the top ten. Material: PBMCs or T cells enriched from blood (not recorded which). These TCRs come from a young woman who had been exposed to COVID-19. The CDR3 runs from the conserved cysteine through the conserved F or W. A D gene is named only where the DNA matches it firmly. For some rows the clone size is stated as once, few or many, or as a class when expanded; others skip it.

V gene	J gene	clone size	D gene	CDR3 protein	CDR3 DNA
TRBV6-1	TRBJ1-2	-	-	CASSELQGYNYGYTF	TGTGCCAGCAGTGAACTACAGGGCTACAACTATGGCTACACCTTC
TRBV28	TRBJ2-7	few	-	CASSIVQGSLEQYF	TGTGCCAGCAGTATTGTCCAGGGATCACTGGAGCAGTACTTC
TRBV3-1/TRBV3-2	TRBJ1-2	-	TRBD1	CASRGQGAIGYTF	TGTGCCAGCAGAGGACAGGGGGCGATTGGCTACACCTTC
TRBV12-3/TRBV12-4	TRBJ1-5	-	-	CASSLNDIQPQHF	TGTGCCAGCAGTTTGAACGACATTCAGCCCCAGCATTTT
TRBV6-6	TRBJ2-3	-	TRBD2	CASSRIGPDTGGDTQYF	TGTGCCAGCAGTCGAATTGGGCCGGACACGGGAGGTGATACGCAGTATTTT
TRBV14	TRBJ2-1	-	TRBD2	CASSHLTSAYNEQFF	TGTGCCAGCAGCCATCTAACTAGCGCCTACAATGAGCAGTTCTTC
TRBV28	TRBJ2-1	-	TRBD1	CASSLLRDRSSNEQFF	TGTGCCAGCAGTCTCCTCCGGGACAGGAGTTCGAATGAGCAGTTCTTC
TRBV7-2	TRBJ1-3	-	-	CASSLAGGVGASGNTIYF	TGTGCCAGCAGCTTAGCGGGCGGGGTTGGGGCCTCTGGAAACACCATATATTTT
TRBV13	TRBJ1-1	-	-	CASSLGPRNTEAFF	TGTGCCAGCAGCTTAGGCCCTAGGAACACTGAAGCTTTCTTT
TRBV7-8	TRBJ1-1	once	-	CASSLGRQGKKNGAFF	TGTGCCAGCAGCCTGGGGCGGCAGGGGAAGAAAAATGGGGCTTTCTTT
TRBV29-1	TRBJ2-7	-	-	CSVMTAETYEQYF	TGCAGCGTGATGACAGCCGAGACCTACGAGCAGTACTTC
TRBV7-9	TRBJ2-7	-	-	CASLLGDEQYF	TGTGCCAGCCTCCTCGGGGACGAGCAGTACTTC
TRBV25-1	TRBJ1-2	-	TRBD1	CASSVAGGWYGYTF	TGTGCCAGCAGTGTTGCAGGGGGCTGGTATGGCTACACCTTC
TRBV19	TRBJ1-3	-	TRBD1	CASVTGATGNTIYF	TGTGCCAGCGTGACAGGGGCAACTGGAAACACCATATATTTT
TRBV5-4	TRBJ2-5	-	TRBD2	CASSIGLAGVQETQYF	TGTGCCAGCAGCATTGGACTAGCGGGAGTTCAAGAGACCCAGTACTTC
TRBV5-1	TRBJ1-4	-	-	CASSPSGKGGNEKLFF	TGCGCCAGCAGCCCCTCGGGCAAGGGGGGGAATGAAAAACTGTTTTTT
TRBV9	TRBJ1-6	-	TRBD1	CASSALDRALVNSPLHF	TGTGCCAGCAGCGCCCTGGACAGGGCGCTGGTTAATTCACCCCTCCACTTT
TRBV15	TRBJ2-1	-	-	CATSRDKRYEQFF	TGTGCCACCAGCAGAGATAAGCGGTATGAGCAGTTCTTC
TRBV7-6	TRBJ2-2	-	-	CASSLEVRRLNTGELFF	TGTGCCAGCAGCTTAGAGGTCCGGAGATTGAACACCGGGGAGCTGTTTTTT
TRBV11-2	TRBJ2-2	-	TRBD2	CASSPGLAGLYTGELFF	TGTGCCAGCAGCCCGGGACTAGCGGGGTTGTACACCGGGGAGCTGTTTTTT